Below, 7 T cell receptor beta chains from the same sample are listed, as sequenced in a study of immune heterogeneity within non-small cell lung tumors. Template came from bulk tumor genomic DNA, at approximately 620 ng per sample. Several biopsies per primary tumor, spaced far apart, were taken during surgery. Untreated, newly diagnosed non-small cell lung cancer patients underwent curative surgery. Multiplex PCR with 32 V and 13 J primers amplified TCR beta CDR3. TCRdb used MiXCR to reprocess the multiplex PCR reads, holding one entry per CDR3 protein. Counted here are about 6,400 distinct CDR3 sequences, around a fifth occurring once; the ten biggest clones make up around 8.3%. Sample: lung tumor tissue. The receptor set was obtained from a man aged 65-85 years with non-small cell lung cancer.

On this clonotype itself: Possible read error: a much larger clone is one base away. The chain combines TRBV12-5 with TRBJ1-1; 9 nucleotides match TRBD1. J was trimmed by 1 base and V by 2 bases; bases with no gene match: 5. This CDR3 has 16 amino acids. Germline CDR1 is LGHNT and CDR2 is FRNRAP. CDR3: CASGLITGGPNTEAFF. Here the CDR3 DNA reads TGTGCTAGTGGTTTGATTACAGGGGGCCCGAACACTGAAGCTTTCTTT.

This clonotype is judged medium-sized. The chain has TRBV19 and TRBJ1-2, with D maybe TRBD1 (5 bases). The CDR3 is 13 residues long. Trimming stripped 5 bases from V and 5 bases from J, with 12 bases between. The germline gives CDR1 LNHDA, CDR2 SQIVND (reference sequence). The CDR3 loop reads CASSRAQGYGYTF. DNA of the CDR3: TGTGCCAGTAGTCGGGCCCAGGGTTATGGCTACACCTTC.

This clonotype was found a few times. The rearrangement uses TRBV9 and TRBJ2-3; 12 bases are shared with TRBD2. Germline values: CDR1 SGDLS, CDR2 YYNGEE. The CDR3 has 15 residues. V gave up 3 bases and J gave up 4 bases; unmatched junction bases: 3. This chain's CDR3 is CASSATSGGPDTQYF. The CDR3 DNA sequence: TGTGCCAGCAGCGCAACTAGCGGGGGGCCAGATACGCAGTATTTT.

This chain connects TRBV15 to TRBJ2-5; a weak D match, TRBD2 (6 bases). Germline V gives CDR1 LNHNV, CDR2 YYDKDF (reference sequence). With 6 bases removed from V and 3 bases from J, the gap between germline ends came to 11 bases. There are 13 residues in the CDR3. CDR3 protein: CATRSGGEETQYF. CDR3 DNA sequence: TGTGCCACCAGAAGCGGAGGGGAAGAGACCCAGTACTTC. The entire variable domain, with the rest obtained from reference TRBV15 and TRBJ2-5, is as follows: DAMVIQNPRYQVTQFGKPVTLSCSQTLNHNVMYWYQQKSSQAPKLLFHYYDKDFNNEADTPDNFQSRRPNTSFCFLDIRSPGLGDTAMYLCATRSGGEETQYFGPGTRLLVL.

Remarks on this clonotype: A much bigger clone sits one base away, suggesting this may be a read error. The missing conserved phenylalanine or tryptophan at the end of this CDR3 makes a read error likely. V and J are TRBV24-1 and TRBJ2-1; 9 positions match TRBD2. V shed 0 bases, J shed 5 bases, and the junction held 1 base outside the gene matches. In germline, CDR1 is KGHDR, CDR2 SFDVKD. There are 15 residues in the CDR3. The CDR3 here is CATSDLPSGDNEQFI. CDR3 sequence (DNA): TGTGCCACCAGTGATTTGCCTAGCGGGGACAATGAGCAGTTCATC.

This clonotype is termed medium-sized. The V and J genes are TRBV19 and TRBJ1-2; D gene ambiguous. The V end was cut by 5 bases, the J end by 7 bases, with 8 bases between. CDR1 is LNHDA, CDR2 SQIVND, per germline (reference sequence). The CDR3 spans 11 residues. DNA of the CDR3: TGTGCCAGTAGTGTGGGGATTGGCTACACCTTC. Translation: CASSVGIGYTF.

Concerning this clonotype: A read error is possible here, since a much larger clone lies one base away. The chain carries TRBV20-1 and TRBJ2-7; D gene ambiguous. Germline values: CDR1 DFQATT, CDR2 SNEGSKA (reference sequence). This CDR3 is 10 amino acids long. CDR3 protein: CSATSYERYF. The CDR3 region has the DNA TGCAGTGCTACTTCCTACGAGCGGTACTTC.